This T cell receptor (beta chain) was recorded in a study of long-term antiretroviral therapy in people with HIV. Version v3.0 of the immunoSEQ assay was performed at survey level. The data were produced by immunoSEQ multiplex PCR, yet TCRdb's version contains in-frame clones alone and is incomplete. This sample yields roughly 17,000 clones, of which over 70% are seen a single time; 10% to 14% belongs to the top ten. Trimming shortened V by 3 bases and J by 3 bases, and 11 bases separated the two germline ends. Germline CDR1 reads MNHEY; CDR2 reads SVGAGI. The CDR3 spans 14 residues. V is TRBV6-5 and J is TRBJ1-1, with D hard to call. Sample: unsorted PBMCs, taken 2.3 years after starting antiretroviral therapy. The sequence was obtained from a middle-aged woman with HIV. This CDR3 reads CASSYRGADTEAFF. Here the CDR3 DNA reads TGTGCCAGCAGTTATCGGGGAGCGGACACTGAAGCTTTCTTT.